The 12 T cell receptor beta chains presented below share a single source sample, sequenced in a study of human T cells and chemical hapten exposure. TCRdb re-called the RACE reads through MiXCR, storing one row per CDR3 protein. The data contain 150,000 to 200,000 distinct CDR3 sequences, around 13% of them singletons. Time point indicated: patch test 1, 2 weeks after DPC sensitization. Treatment denoted: therapeutic diphenylcyclopropenone sensitization with weekly scalp DPC. Here the sequenced sample was whole blood, taken in connection with sensitization to the hapten diphenylcyclopropenone (DPC). The receptors come from a woman in her 30s with alopecia areata. Some clones in this sample may be carry-over from other donors' samples.

The chain uses TRBV7-9 and TRBJ2-7; no firm D call. Germline lookup yields CDR1 SEHNR and CDR2 FQNEAQ (reference sequence). The CDR3 runs 13 residues. The V and J ends lost 5 bases and 7 bases respectively, with 15 bases between them. In nucleotides, the CDR3 is TGTGCCAGCAGCCCCACCGACCGCGAGGAGCAGTACTTC. Its protein is CASSPTDREEQYF.

This clonotype was seen a handful of times. The junction shows a germline mismatch at one end, possibly a read error. The rearrangement uses TRBV6-2 or TRBV6-3 and TRBJ1-5, with D hard to call. This CDR3 has 14 amino acids. CDR1 MNHEY and CDR2 SVGEGT come from the germline V gene. CDR3 bases: TGTGCCAGCAGCCTAGGCGGCCCGAATCCGCCCCAGCATTTT. Translation: CASSLGGPNPPQHF.

In its sample, this clonotype was seen a few times. The chain links TRBV2 to TRBJ2-7, with 12 bases lining up with TRBD2. The CDR3 runs 15 residues. Unmatched junction bases numbered 6, after V lost 5 bases and J lost 4 bases. Germline V gene sequence: CDR1 SNHLY, CDR2 FYNNEI. In DNA, the CDR3 is TGTGCCAGCAGTCCGACTAGCGGGAGTTGGTACGAGCAGTACTTC. Encoded protein: CASSPTSGSWYEQYF.

This clonotype was counted at least ten times. The J gene is TRBJ2-3, the V gene TRBV5-1; D could derive from TRBD1 or TRBD2 (5 bases each). The V gene lost 2 bases and the J gene lost 1 base, with 14 bases spanning the gap. This CDR3 has 16 amino acids. Per germline, CDR1 SGHRS and CDR2 YFSETQ. The CDR3 sequence: CASSFGTALGTDTQYF. The CDR3 nucleotides are TGCGCCAGCAGCTTCGGGACGGCTCTTGGCACAGATACGCAGTATTTT.

This chain joins TRBV5-5 and TRBJ2-7, with TRBD1 matching over 8 bases. The germline CDR1 and CDR2 sequences are SGHKS and YYEKEE (reference sequence). The V gene end was trimmed by 3 bases and the J gene end by 3 bases; junction bases not matched to a gene: 5. This CDR3 is built from 14 residues. The CDR3 nucleotides are TGTGCCAGCAGCTCCGACAGGGGACACTACGAGCAGTACTTC. It yields the protein CASSSDRGHYEQYF.

The rearrangement links TRBV7-2 to TRBJ2-1, with D perhaps matching TRBD2 (5 bases). The CDR3 consists of 11 residues. Germline CDR1 and CDR2: SGHTA and FQGNSA. V lost 3 bases and J lost 14, with 11 bases in between. The CDR3 sequence: CASSFGDFKFF. For the CDR3, the DNA is TGTGCCAGCAGCTTCGGGGATTTTAAGTTCTTC.

This clonotype was counted ten times or more. The genes are TRBV6-5 and TRBJ1-6; maybe TRBD1 (5 bases). V was cut by 7 bases and J by 9 bases, with 16 bases left in between. The CDR3 is 14 amino acids. The germline gives CDR1 MNHEY, CDR2 SVGAGI. The CDR3 region has the DNA TGTGCCAGCATGACCCCCGGGGGAGCTTCACCCCTCCACTTT. This encodes CASMTPGGASPLHF.

This clonotype was counted only a few times. The rearrangement joins TRBV10-3 to TRBJ1-2; a weak D match, TRBD1 (5 bases). CDR1 is ENHRY and CDR2 is SYGVKD in the germline V gene. This CDR3 is 13 amino acids long. Trimming shortened V by 6 bases and J by 8 bases, and 16 bases separated the two germline ends. The CDR3 nucleotides are TGTGCCATCAGCGTGGGGCAGGGTAACGGCTACACCTTC. Protein sequence: CAISVGQGNGYTF.

This clonotype was counted ten times or more. The J gene is TRBJ1-1, the V gene TRBV10-3; 10 positions agree with TRBD1. The ends lost 7 bases at V and 4 bases at J; junction bases unmatched: 6. This CDR3 is built from 14 residues. Germline V CDR1 and CDR2: ENHRY, SYGVKD. In DNA, the CDR3 is TGTGCCATCACTAGGGACAGGGGTTCCACTGAAGCTTTCTTT. Translation: CAITRDRGSTEAFF.

This clonotype was counted ten times or more. V and J are TRBV11-2 and TRBJ2-3, with 7 positions matching TRBD1. Germline CDR1 reads SGHAT; CDR2 reads FQNNGV. The J segment lost 8 bases and the V segment lost 0 bases, leaving 2 bases of the junction unmatched. This CDR3 spans 13 amino acids. The CDR3 here is CASSLDRQGTQYF. CDR3 sequence (DNA): TGTGCCAGCAGCTTAGATCGACAGGGTACGCAGTATTTT.

This clonotype was detected ten times or more. The chain carries TRBV5-5 and TRBJ1-4; possibly TRBD1 for D (5 bases). V was clipped by 5 bases and J by 8 bases, with 19 bases between them. CDR3 length: 15 residues. Germline lookup yields CDR1 SGHKS and CDR2 YYEKEE (reference sequence). CDR3 bases: TGTGCCAGCAGTTCGCTTACCTCATGGGGCGAAAAACTGTTTTTT. As protein: CASSSLTSWGEKLFF.

This clonotype was seen a handful of times. This chain uses TRBV9 with TRBJ1-1, with D unresolved. The length of the CDR3 is 15 residues. The germline gives CDR1 SGDLS, CDR2 YYNGEE. The V and J ends lost 0 bases and 2 bases respectively, with 11 bases between them. CDR3 residues: CASSVGVGFNTEAFF. CDR3 bases: TGTGCCAGCAGCGTAGGTGTAGGGTTTAACACTGAAGCTTTCTTT. Looking up the rest from reference TRBV9 and TRBJ1-1 gives the full variable domain: DSGVTQTPKHLITATGQRVTLRCSPRSGDLSVYWYQQSLDQGLQFLIQYYNGEERAKGNILERFSAQQFPDLHSELNLSSLELGDSALYFCASSVGVGFNTEAFFGQGTRLTVV.